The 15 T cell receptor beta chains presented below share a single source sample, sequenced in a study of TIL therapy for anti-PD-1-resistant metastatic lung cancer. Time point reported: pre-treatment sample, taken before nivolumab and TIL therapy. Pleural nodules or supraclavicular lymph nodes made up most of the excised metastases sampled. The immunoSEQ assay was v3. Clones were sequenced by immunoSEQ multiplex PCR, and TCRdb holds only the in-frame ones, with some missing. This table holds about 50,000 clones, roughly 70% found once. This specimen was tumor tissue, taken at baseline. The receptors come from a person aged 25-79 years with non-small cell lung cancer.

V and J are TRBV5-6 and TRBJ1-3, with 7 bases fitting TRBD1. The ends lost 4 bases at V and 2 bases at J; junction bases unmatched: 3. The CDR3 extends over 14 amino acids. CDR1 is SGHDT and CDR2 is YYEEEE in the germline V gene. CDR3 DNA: TGTGCCAGCAGCCAAGACAGGGCTGGAAACACCATATATTTT. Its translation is CASSQDRAGNTIYF.

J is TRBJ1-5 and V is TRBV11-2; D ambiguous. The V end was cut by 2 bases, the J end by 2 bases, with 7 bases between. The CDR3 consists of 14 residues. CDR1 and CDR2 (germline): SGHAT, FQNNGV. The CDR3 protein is CASSLTGGNQPQHF. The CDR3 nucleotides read TGTGCCAGCAGCTTAACGGGAGGCAATCAGCCCCAGCATTTT.

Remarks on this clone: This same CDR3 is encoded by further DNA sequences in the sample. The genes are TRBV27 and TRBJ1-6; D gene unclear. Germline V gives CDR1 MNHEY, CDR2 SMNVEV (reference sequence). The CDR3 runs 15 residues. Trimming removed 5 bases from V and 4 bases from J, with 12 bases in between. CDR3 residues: CASSTPGGYNSPLHF. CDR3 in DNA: TGTGCCAGCAGTACTCCGGGAGGTTATAATTCACCCCTCCACTTT.

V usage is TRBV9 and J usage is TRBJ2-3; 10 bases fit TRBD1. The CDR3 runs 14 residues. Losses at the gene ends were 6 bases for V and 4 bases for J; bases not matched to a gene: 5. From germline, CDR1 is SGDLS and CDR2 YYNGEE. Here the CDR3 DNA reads TGTGCCAGCACCCGGGACAGGGGTTCAGATACGCAGTATTTT. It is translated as CASTRDRGSDTQYF.

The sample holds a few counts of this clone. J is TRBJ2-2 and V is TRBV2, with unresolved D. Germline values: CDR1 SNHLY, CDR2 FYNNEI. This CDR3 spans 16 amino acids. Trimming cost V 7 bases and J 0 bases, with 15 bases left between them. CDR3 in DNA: TGTGCCAGCACCTCATTAGATGCCGCGAACACCGGGGAGCTGTTTTTT. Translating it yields CASTSLDAANTGELFF.

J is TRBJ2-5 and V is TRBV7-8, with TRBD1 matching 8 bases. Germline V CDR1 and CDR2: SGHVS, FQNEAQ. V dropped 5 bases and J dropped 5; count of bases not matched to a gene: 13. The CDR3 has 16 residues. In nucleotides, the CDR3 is TGTGCCAGCAGCGTATCCGCCGGGACAGGTGGGGAGACCCAGTACTTC. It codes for CASSVSAGTGGETQYF.

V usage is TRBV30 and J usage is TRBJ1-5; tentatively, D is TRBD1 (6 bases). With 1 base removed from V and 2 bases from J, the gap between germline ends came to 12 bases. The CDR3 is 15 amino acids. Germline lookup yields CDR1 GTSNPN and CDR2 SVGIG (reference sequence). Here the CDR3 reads CAWSGGGAGNQPQHF. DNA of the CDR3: TGTGCCTGGAGTGGTGGGGGGGCCGGCAATCAGCCCCAGCATTTT.

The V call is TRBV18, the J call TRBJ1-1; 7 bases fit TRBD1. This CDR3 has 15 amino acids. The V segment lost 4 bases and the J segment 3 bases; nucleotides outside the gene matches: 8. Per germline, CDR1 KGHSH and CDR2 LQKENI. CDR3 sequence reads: CASSLKTGEYTEAFF. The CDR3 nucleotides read TGTGCCAGCTCACTAAAAACAGGGGAGTACACTGAAGCTTTCTTT.

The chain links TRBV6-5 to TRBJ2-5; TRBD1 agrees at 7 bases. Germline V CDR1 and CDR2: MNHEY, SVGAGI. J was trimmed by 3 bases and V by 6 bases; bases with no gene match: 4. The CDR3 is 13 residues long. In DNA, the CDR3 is TGTGCCAGCAGGAATACAGGGGAAGAGACCCAGTACTTC. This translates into CASRNTGEETQYF.

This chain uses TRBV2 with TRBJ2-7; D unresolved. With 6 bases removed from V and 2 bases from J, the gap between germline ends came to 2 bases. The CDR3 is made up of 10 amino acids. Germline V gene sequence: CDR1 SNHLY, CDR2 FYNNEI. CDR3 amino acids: CASRAYEQYF. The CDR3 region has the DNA TGTGCCAGCAGGGCCTACGAGCAGTACTTC.

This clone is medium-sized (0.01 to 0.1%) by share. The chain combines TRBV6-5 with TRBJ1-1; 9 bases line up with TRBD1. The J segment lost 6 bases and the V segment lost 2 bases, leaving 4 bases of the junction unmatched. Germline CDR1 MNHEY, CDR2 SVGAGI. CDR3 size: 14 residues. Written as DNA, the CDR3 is TGTGCCAGCAGTTACCTGGGACAGGGCGCTGAAGCTTTCTTT. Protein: CASSYLGQGAEAFF.

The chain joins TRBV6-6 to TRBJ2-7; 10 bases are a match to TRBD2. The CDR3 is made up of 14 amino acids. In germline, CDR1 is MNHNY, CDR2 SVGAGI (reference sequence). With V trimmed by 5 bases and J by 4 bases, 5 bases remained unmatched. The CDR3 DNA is TGTGCCAGCAGTCTAGCGGGAGCCGTTTACGAGCAGTACTTC. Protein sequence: CASSLAGAVYEQYF.

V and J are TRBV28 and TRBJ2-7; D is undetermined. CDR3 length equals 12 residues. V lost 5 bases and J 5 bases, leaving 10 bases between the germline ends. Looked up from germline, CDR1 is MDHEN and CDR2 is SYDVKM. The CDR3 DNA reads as TGTGCCAGCAGTACGACCCCCCACGAGCAGTACTTC. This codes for CASSTTPHEQYF.

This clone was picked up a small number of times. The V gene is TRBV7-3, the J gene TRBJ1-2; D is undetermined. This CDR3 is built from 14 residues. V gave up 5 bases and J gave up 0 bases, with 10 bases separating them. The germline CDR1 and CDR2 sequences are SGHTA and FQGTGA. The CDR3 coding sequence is TGTGCCAGCAGCCCGGACGGATCTAACTATGGCTACACCTTC. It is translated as CASSPDGSNYGYTF.

CDR3 sequence (DNA): TGCGCCAGCAGCTTGTATGGGACAGGGGGCCCTGGAAACACCATATATTTT. Protein product: CASSLYGTGGPGNTIYF. The genes are TRBV5-1 and TRBJ1-3; 12 bases map to TRBD1. The length of the CDR3 is 17 residues. Germline V gene lookup returns CDR1 SGHRS and CDR2 YFSETQ. V shed 1 base and J 2 bases; nucleotides not matched to a gene: 4.